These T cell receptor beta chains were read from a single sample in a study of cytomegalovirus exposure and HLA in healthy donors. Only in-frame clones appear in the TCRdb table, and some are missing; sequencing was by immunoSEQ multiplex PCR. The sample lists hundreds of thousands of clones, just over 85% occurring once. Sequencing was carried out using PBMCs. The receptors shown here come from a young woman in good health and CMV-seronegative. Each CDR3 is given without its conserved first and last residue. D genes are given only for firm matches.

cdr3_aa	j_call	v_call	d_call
ASSQEVAGLEY	TRBJ2-7	TRBV5-1	TRBD2
ASSDSTGKNTGELF	TRBJ2-2	TRBV6-4	NA
ASSYFDTNQPQH	TRBJ1-5	TRBV6-6	NA
ASRTGGRYEQY	TRBJ2-7	TRBV28	NA
ASGIAGGRNEQF	TRBJ2-1	TRBV12-5	TRBD2
ASSLAAGGFTDTQY	TRBJ2-3	TRBV5-4	TRBD2
ASSLPLASGANVLT	TRBJ2-6	TRBV5-5	NA
ASSSRTGAGTGELF	TRBJ2-2	TRBV5-1	TRBD1
ASSLSGGLNTEAF	TRBJ1-1	TRBV11-2	TRBD1
ASSVDSTNEKLF	TRBJ1-4	TRBV5-1	NA
ASTTTGGQSSGANVLT	TRBJ2-6	TRBV4-1	TRBD1
ASSLDRVTGELF	TRBJ2-2	TRBV7-8	NA
ASSRQGRYGYT	TRBJ1-2	TRBV13	NA
ASRFPQGFGYT	TRBJ1-2	TRBV12-2	NA
ASRSRDRISNTEAF	TRBJ1-1	TRBV27	TRBD1
SVQGTGNTIY	TRBJ1-3	TRBV29-1	TRBD1
ASSEQGKTYGYT	TRBJ1-2	TRBV2	NA
ASIGTAAYEQY	TRBJ2-7	TRBV2	TRBD1
ASSEGGTGGDTQY	TRBJ2-3	TRBV6-4	TRBD1
ASSLAGTGLYGYT	TRBJ1-2	TRBV11-2	TRBD1
ASSDFLRGSTDTQY	TRBJ2-3	TRBV6-1	NA
ASSFRGRDTEAF	TRBJ1-1	TRBV5-1	NA
ASVRAYNEQF	TRBJ2-1	TRBV6-1	NA
ASSPYGEGVRNSPLH	TRBJ1-6	TRBV2	NA
ASRPYGGSYEQY	TRBJ2-7	TRBV13	NA
ASSLLAGGSGELF	TRBJ2-2	TRBV6-6	TRBD2
ASSGTAQRSRSGNTIY	TRBJ1-3	TRBV6-1	NA
ASSLGRSSYNEQF	TRBJ2-1	TRBV5-4	NA
ASLTGGKGTGELF	TRBJ2-2	TRBV6-1	NA
ASSANRYGYT	TRBJ1-2	TRBV19	NA
ASASGGTNEQF	TRBJ2-1	TRBV6-4	TRBD2
ASSLGPSGGGTDTQY	TRBJ2-3	TRBV5-1	TRBD2
ASSLARSPDTQY	TRBJ2-3	TRBV7-6	NA
ASSRFRDSDYEQY	TRBJ2-7	TRBV28	NA
ASSYFSGTGLDTIY	TRBJ1-3	TRBV6-5	TRBD1
ASSEMGWSLYNSPLH	TRBJ1-6	TRBV2	NA
ASSDGQRSGPQH	TRBJ1-5	TRBV10-2	NA
ASSLWGQGGLNTEAF	TRBJ1-1	TRBV28	TRBD1
ASSEDRGREQY	TRBJ2-7	TRBV6-1	TRBD1
ASSLRDGTNEKLF	TRBJ1-4	TRBV5-1	NA
ASSSRLAGAYEQY	TRBJ2-7	TRBV7-8	TRBD2